This T cell receptor (beta chain) was identified in a study of blood T cell repertoires in COVID-19. Overall study: Specimens from acute and convalescent COVID-19 originated in the United States, Italy and Spain.

Original processing notes: Nucleated cell number was recorded as an estimate derived from reference gene primer amplification. Profiled with immunoSEQ multiplex PCR; TCRdb holds only in-frame clones, not every one. Clonal size and the V and J genes are those of that table, whereas D and trimming came from the DNA. Seen here are almost 200,000 clones, about 85% observed once, and the top ten hold roughly 0.91%. V was pared by 5 bases and J by 3 bases, with 7 bases between. This CDR3 comprises 12 residues. The V gene's germline CDR1 is WSHSY and CDR2 SAAADI. The sequence was obtained from a man between 60 and 75 years old with COVID-19, enrolled during active disease. The material sequenced was peripheral blood. The chain is built from TRBV10-2 and TRBJ1-2; D not certain. This CDR3 is CASSPADYGYTF. The CDR3 bases are TGCGCCAGCAGTCCGGCGGACTATGGCTACACCTTC.